Presented here are 15 T cell receptor beta chains from one specimen sequenced in a study of cytomegalovirus exposure and HLA in healthy donors. The PCR made use of 60 Vbeta and 13 Jbeta primers. Repertoires were generated with immunoSEQ multiplex PCR, while TCRdb's copy carries only in-frame clones and drops some. Recorded for this sample: under 60,000 clones. The sequenced material came from PBMCs. These receptors came from a woman aged 25 to 39 in good health and CMV-seropositive.

J is TRBJ1-4 and V is TRBV6-1; the D is unclear. The CDR3 contains 15 residues. Germline V gene sequence: CDR1 MNHNS, CDR2 SASEGT. Trimming took off 4 bases at V and 0 bases at J, with 9 bases between the two ends. CDR3 in amino acids: CASSGHLATNEKLFF. The DNA for the CDR3 is TGTGCCAGCAGTGGGCACCTTGCAACTAATGAAAAACTGTTTTTT.

CDR3 loop: CASTPGQSYGYTF. The CDR3 region has the DNA TGTGCCAGCACCCCAGGACAGAGCTATGGCTACACCTTC. The chain has TRBV6-5 and TRBJ1-2; TRBD1 might be the D (6 bases). V lost 7 bases, J lost 4 bases, and 13 bases lay in between. The V gene's germline CDR1 is MNHEY and CDR2 SVGAGI. This CDR3 is 13 amino acids long.

The genes are TRBV5-5 and TRBJ1-1; perhaps TRBD1 as D (5 bases). Germline assignment: CDR1 SGHKS and CDR2 YYEKEE (reference sequence). This CDR3 region has 11 residues. Trimming left V 3 bases short and J 8 bases short, with 8 bases between. Here the CDR3 DNA reads TGTGCCAGCAGCTCCCAGGGCGAAGCTTTCTTT. This encodes CASSSQGEAFF.

This chain connects TRBV2 to TRBJ2-7; TRBD2 matches 8 bases. CDR3 length equals 14 residues. In germline, CDR1 is SNHLY, CDR2 FYNNEI. J gave up 5 bases and V 6 bases, and 9 bases lay outside the gene matches. CDR3 sequence reads: CASRDSGTYNEQYF. The CDR3 nucleotides read TGTGCCAGCAGGGATAGCGGGACGTATAACGAGCAGTACTTC. The variable domain in full, completed from reference TRBV2 and TRBJ2-7, reads EPEVTQTPSHQVTQMGQEVILRCVPISNHLYFYWYRQILGQKVEFLVSFYNNEISEKSEIFDDQFSVERPDGSNFTLKIRSTKLEDSAMYFCASRDSGTYNEQYFGPGTRLTVT.

J is TRBJ2-5 and V is TRBV10-3; 9 positions agree with TRBD1. V shed 4 bases, J shed 5 bases, and the junction held 8 bases outside the gene matches. This CDR3 spans 15 amino acids. Germline V gene sequence: CDR1 ENHRY, CDR2 SYGVKD. The CDR3 coding sequence is TGTGCCATCAGTGTCGGAGCGGGACAGGGTGAGACCCAGTACTTC. Encoded protein: CAISVGAGQGETQYF.

The chain couples TRBV15 to TRBJ1-2, with D possibly TRBD1 on 6 matching bases. V was pared by 0 bases and J by 4 bases, with 9 bases between. The CDR3 spans 14 residues. Germline V lookup: CDR1 LNHNV, CDR2 YYDKDF (reference sequence). The CDR3 spells CATSRDLGGYGYTF. For the CDR3, the DNA is TGTGCCACCAGCAGAGATCTAGGGGGCTATGGCTACACCTTC.

The J gene is TRBJ1-6, the V gene TRBV2; D remains unclear. The V end lost 4 bases, the J end lost 10 bases, and 8 bases lay between the germline ends. Germline loops: CDR1 SNHLY, CDR2 FYNNEI. The CDR3 runs 12 residues. Here the CDR3 DNA reads TGTGCCAGCAGTGCCCCCGAGTCACCCCTCCACTTT. This sequence encodes CASSAPESPLHF.

The DNA for the CDR3 is TGTGCCAGCAGCTTAGCGAGAACTAGCACAGATACGCAGTATTTT. Protein: CASSLARTSTDTQYF. V is TRBV7-6 and J is TRBJ2-3; D not certain. V lost 0 bases and J 0 bases, leaving 7 bases between the germline ends. CDR1 and CDR2 (germline): SGHVS, FNYEAQ. The CDR3 runs to 15 residues.

J is TRBJ1-2 and V is TRBV7-9; D remains ambiguous. V gave up 3 bases and J gave up 5 bases, with 4 bases separating them. The CDR3 extends over 11 amino acids. From germline, CDR1 is SEHNR and CDR2 FQNEAQ (reference sequence). CDR3 residues: CASSLSYGYTF. Written as DNA, the CDR3 is TGTGCCAGCAGCTTGTCTTATGGCTACACCTTC.

CDR3: CASSPEGGRKTYEQYF. The DNA for the CDR3 is TGTGCCAGCTCACCGGAGGGCGGGAGGAAAACCTACGAGCAGTACTTC. The rearrangement joins TRBV18 to TRBJ2-7; 8 positions match TRBD2. The germline V gene encodes CDR1 KGHSH and CDR2 LQKENI. The CDR3 loop spans 16 amino acids. The trim removed 3 bases at V and 2 bases at J, leaving 9 bases unmatched.

The chain is built from TRBV6-1 and TRBJ1-2; 7 bases map to TRBD1. CDR1 and CDR2 (germline): MNHNS, SASEGT. This CDR3 comprises 14 residues. V lost 3 bases, J lost 3 bases, and 4 bases stayed unmatched. The CDR3, as DNA: TGTGCCAGCAGTGACACAGGGGTCGACTATGGCTACACCTTC. This codes for CASSDTGVDYGYTF.

This chain links TRBV6-1 with TRBJ2-7, with TRBD2 as a possible D gene (6 bases). The V end was cut by 0 bases, the J end by 2 bases, with 8 bases between. This CDR3 is built from 14 residues. The germline gives CDR1 MNHNS, CDR2 SASEGT. The CDR3 protein is CASSEAGGAYEQYF. CDR3 coding DNA: TGTGCCAGCAGTGAAGCGGGGGGAGCCTACGAGCAGTACTTC.

The V gene is TRBV7-9, the J gene TRBJ1-1, with D possibly being TRBD1 (6 bases). CDR1 is SEHNR, CDR2 FQNEAQ, per germline (reference sequence). This CDR3 spans 14 amino acids. Deletions cut 5 bases from V and 1 base from J, with 11 bases between. CDR3 amino acids: CASSQGQWNTEAFF. The CDR3 bases are TGTGCCAGCAGCCAGGGACAATGGAACACTGAAGCTTTCTTT.

The chain combines TRBV30 with TRBJ2-7; D remains unclear. The length of the CDR3 is 12 residues. V was cut by 0 bases and J by 3 bases, with 6 bases left in between. CDR1 and CDR2 (germline): GTSNPN, SVGIG (reference sequence). Here the CDR3 DNA reads TGTGCCTGGAGTGTCATCGGCTACGAGCAGTACTTC. This sequence encodes CAWSVIGYEQYF. The full variable domain, rest sourced from reference TRBV30 and TRBJ2-7, is SQTIHQWPATLVQPVGSPLSLECTVEGTSNPNLYWYRQAAGRGLQLLFYSVGIGQISSEVPQNLSASRPQDRQFILSSKKLLLSDSGFYLCAWSVIGYEQYFGPGTRLTVT.

The rearrangement joins TRBV18 to TRBJ2-1; the match to TRBD1 covers 7 bases. Unmatched junction bases numbered 6, after V lost 3 bases and J lost 7 bases. This CDR3 has 14 amino acids. The germline V gene has CDR1 KGHSH and CDR2 LQKENI. CDR3 protein: CASSPSTGFNEQFF. The CDR3 DNA sequence: TGTGCCAGCTCACCGTCGACAGGGTTTAATGAGCAGTTCTTC.